The entry below gives a single T cell receptor beta chain sequence along with its context. This specimen belongs to a study of blood T cell repertoires in COVID-19. V dropped 3 bases and J dropped 0; count of bases not matched to a gene: 7. The CDR3 has 17 amino acids. Looked up from germline, CDR1 is LNHDA and CDR2 is SQIVND (reference sequence). TCRdb keeps only in-frame clones here, not all; method: immunoSEQ multiplex PCR. The sample yields 350,000 to 450,000 clones, just over 90% seen once. The sequence came from a woman in her thirties or forties who had been exposed to COVID-19. The chain carries TRBV19 and TRBJ1-4; 7 positions match TRBD1. Sample: PBMCs or T cells enriched from blood (not recorded which). The CDR3 sequence is CASSIDRVEATNEKLFF. The CDR3 bases are TGTGCCAGTAGTATTGACAGGGTGGAAGCAACTAATGAAAAACTGTTTTTT.